This T cell receptor beta chain was identified during a study of control samples from healthy donors and cancer patients. Sequenced by immunoSEQ multiplex PCR; TCRdb stores in-frame clones only, minus some. This table has around 100,000 clones, approximately 90% appearing once. Germline lookup yields CDR1 MNHEY and CDR2 SVGAGI. V lost 6 bases to trimming and J lost 0 bases, with 15 bases between them. There are 15 residues in the CDR3. This TCR was sampled from an older woman in good health. What was sequenced was blood. The chain recombines TRBV6-5 with TRBJ2-7; no reliable D call. The CDR3 spells CASSPAAVTSYEQYF. CDR3 bases: TGTGCCAGCAGCCCCGCGGCAGTGACCTCCTACGAGCAGTACTTC.